This T cell receptor (beta chain) was retrieved from a study of blood T cell repertoires in COVID-19. Whole-study context: Researchers got acute and convalescent COVID-19 samples from the United States, Italy and Spain. T cells, B-cell-depleted T cells, or PBMCs supplied cDNA or gDNA.

Per the original methods: Estimation of nucleated cell counts relied on the amplification of reference gene primers. Sequenced by immunoSEQ multiplex PCR; TCRdb stores in-frame clones only, minus some. For V, J and clone size, that table is used; D and trimming come from the DNA. The data show about 150,000 clones, about 89% seen once. The CDR3 has 14 amino acids. Unmatched junction bases numbered 6, after V lost 9 bases and J lost 5 bases. The germline V gene has CDR1 KGHDR and CDR2 SFDVKD. The chain is built from TRBV24-1 and TRBJ2-1, with TRBD2 identical over 10 bases. The sequence came from a man in his 60s with active or convalescent COVID-19. The sample consisted of peripheral blood. CDR3 nucleotide sequence: TGTGCCACCGGGCTAGCGGGAGTACACAATGAGCAGTTCTTC. This sequence encodes CATGLAGVHNEQFF.